Each of the 2 T cell receptor beta chains below was sequenced from the same sample in a study of T cell responses to AZD1222 COVID-19 vaccine. The method was immunoSEQ multiplex PCR; TCRdb's version includes in-frame clones alone and lacks a portion of them. The sample has 95,000 to 150,000 clones, 80% to 95% seen once. The input for sequencing was peripheral blood, taken on day 0 of AZD1222 vaccination. The source is an adult in good health.

This clone was picked up a small number of times. This chain joins TRBV6-5 and TRBJ1-1; no clear D gene. Germline values: CDR1 MNHEY, CDR2 SVGAGI. V was trimmed by 0 bases and J by 2 bases, leaving 10 bases between them. The CDR3 length is 15 residues. Written as DNA, the CDR3 is TGTGCCAGCAGTTACTCGATGGAGGTCAACACTGAAGCTTTCTTT. Translation gives CASSYSMEVNTEAFF.

The chain combines TRBV3-1 (or the pseudogene TRBV3-2) with TRBJ1-5; D is unclear. The length of the CDR3 is 16 residues. Deletions cut 1 base from V and 4 bases from J, with 14 bases between. Per germline, CDR1 LGHDT and CDR2 YNNKEL (reference sequence). The CDR3 DNA follows: TGTGCCAGCAGCCAAGTTCTAGAGGAGGATAATCAGCCCCAGCATTTT. Translation gives CASSQVLEEDNQPQHF.